Listed here is a single T cell receptor (beta chain). The germline V gene encodes CDR1 SNHLY and CDR2 FYNNEI. This CDR3 spans 12 amino acids. J lost 7 bases, V lost 9 bases, and 6 bases had no gene match. Profiled with immunoSEQ multiplex PCR; TCRdb holds only in-frame clones, not every one. In the table there are roughly 170,000 clones, about 86% of which are singletons. This entry belongs to a study of blood T cell repertoires in COVID-19. Study-wide background: In each case, the material was cDNA or gDNA derived from T cells, B-cell-depleted T cells, or PBMCs.

This sequence joins TRBV2 and TRBJ1-2; 9 bases fit TRBD1. This TCR was sampled from a young woman who had recovered from COVID-19. The sequenced material came from peripheral blood. The CDR3 nucleotides are TGTGCCAGAAATGGGGACAGGGTTGGCTACACCTTC. It is translated as CARNGDRVGYTF.